One and the same sample provided the 18 T cell receptor beta chains below, sequenced in a study of T-cell reconstitution after alpha-beta-depleted transplantation in children. For TCRbeta, the library was prepared with unique molecular identifiers. TCRdb re-analysed the PCR reads in MiXCR, keeping a single row per CDR3 protein. In the table there are over 300,000 distinct CDR3 sequences, 9% to 12% of which are singletons. Material: PBMCs from the stem cell graft donor, obtained from the stem cell graft. These receptors all come from a human donor who donated a stem cell graft to a child with acute lymphoblastic leukemia.

This clonotype has just a few counts. J is TRBJ2-1 and V is TRBV7-2; 14 bases agree with TRBD2. Looked up from germline, CDR1 is SGHTA and CDR2 is FQGNSA. Trimming at V came to 5 bases and at J to 12 bases, leaving 3 bases not matched to a gene. The CDR3 runs 13 residues. The CDR3 sequence is CASSIGLAGGQFF. The CDR3, as DNA: TGTGCCAGCAGCATTGGACTAGCGGGAGGGCAGTTCTTC.

This clonotype was seen ten or more times. The chain is built from TRBV12-3 or TRBV12-4 and TRBJ2-1, with D possibly TRBD1 on 6 matching bases. V lost 4 bases and J 1 base, leaving 20 bases between the germline ends. The CDR3 has 18 amino acids. The CDR3 DNA is TGTGCCAGCAGTTCGCCCTTGTTAACTACAGGGTCCTACAATGAGCAGTTCTTC. This translates into CASSSPLLTTGSYNEQFF.

The sample holds a few counts of this clonotype. CDR3 in amino acids: CASSSLSGANVLTF. The CDR3 DNA follows: TGTGCCAGCAGTTCTCTCTCTGGGGCCAACGTCCTGACTTTC. The chain couples TRBV12-3 or TRBV12-4 to TRBJ2-6; D unresolved. V gave up 4 bases and J gave up 0 bases, with 4 bases separating them. The CDR3 extends over 14 amino acids.

This clonotype was detected only a few times. This chain links TRBV20-1 with TRBJ2-6, with D uncertain. The CDR3 totals 16 residues. Germline V gene sequence: CDR1 DFQATT, CDR2 SNEGSKA (reference sequence). V was shortened by 6 bases and J by 0 bases, with 15 bases between the two germline ends. The CDR3 loop reads CSATWSRRSGANVLTF. The DNA of the CDR3 is TGCAGTGCCACCTGGTCACGGCGCTCTGGGGCCAACGTCCTGACTTTC.

The rearrangement joins TRBV27 to TRBJ2-3; weak D call: TRBD2 (6 bases). The CDR3 is 13 residues long. The ends were cut back, 6 bases at V and 1 base at J, with 8 bases in the middle. Germline V lookup: CDR1 MNHEY, CDR2 SMNVEV (reference sequence). CDR3 nucleotide sequence: TGTGCCAGCAGAGGAGGGGGCACAGATACGCAGTATTTT. Translated, it gives CASRGGGTDTQYF.

The genes are TRBV6-5 and TRBJ2-5; D may match TRBD1 or TRBD2 (5 bases each). CDR3 length equals 16 residues. From germline, CDR1 is MNHEY and CDR2 SVGAGI. V lost 0 bases to trimming and J lost 0 bases, with 11 bases between them. CDR3 nucleotides: TGTGCCAGCAGTTACTCGAGGGGCGGCTACCAAGAGACCCAGTACTTC. Translated, it gives CASSYSRGGYQETQYF.

In its sample, this clonotype was seen a few times. The chain carries TRBV12-3 or TRBV12-4 and TRBJ2-4, with 8 bases lining up with TRBD1. V shed 5 bases and J 4 bases; nucleotides not matched to a gene: 1. The CDR3 contains 13 residues. As DNA, the CDR3 is TGTGCCAGCAGTGGGGACAGGAAAAACATTCAGTACTTC. As protein: CASSGDRKNIQYF.

V and J are TRBV5-1 and TRBJ2-7; maybe TRBD1 (6 bases). Per the germline V gene, CDR1 is SGHRS and CDR2 is YFSETQ. V was shortened by 6 bases and J by 3 bases, with 22 bases between the two germline ends. There are 16 residues in the CDR3. The CDR3 region has the DNA TGCGCCAGCAATAAGGGTCCACAACAGGGAAGCTACGAGCAGTACTTC. This codes for CASNKGPQQGSYEQYF.

This clonotype came up many times. J is TRBJ2-7 and V is TRBV24-1; TRBD1 matches at 9 bases. V shed 0 bases and J 0 bases; nucleotides not matched to a gene: 11. Per the germline V gene, CDR1 is KGHDR and CDR2 is SFDVKD. This CDR3 has 19 amino acids. The CDR3, as DNA: TGTGCCACCAGTGATTTGAACCGGACAGGGGTGACTAGCTCCTACGAGCAGTACTTC. Translation gives CATSDLNRTGVTSSYEQYF.

A few counts support this clonotype. The chain uses TRBV4-2 and TRBJ2-1; the match to TRBD2 covers 8 bases. Germline V gives CDR1 LGHNA, CDR2 YNFKEQ. The CDR3 extends over 14 amino acids. V lost 3 bases, J lost 10 bases, and 8 bases stayed unmatched. In nucleotides, the CDR3 is TGTGCCAGCAGCCAGGGAGCGGGAGATTGGGAGCAGTTCTTC. It specifies CASSQGAGDWEQFF.

This clonotype was seen more than once but under ten times. The CDR3 is CASSKWRAGVPDTQYF. For the CDR3, the DNA is TGTGCCAGCAGTAAATGGCGAGCGGGAGTACCGGATACGCAGTATTTT. The V and J genes are TRBV6-2 or TRBV6-3 and TRBJ2-3, with TRBD2 matching 8 bases. Germline V CDR1 and CDR2: MNHEY, SVGEGT. CDR3 size: 16 residues. V shed 5 bases and J 6 bases; nucleotides not matched to a gene: 13.

This clonotype was recorded a few times. The rearrangement links TRBV11-2 to TRBJ2-5, with D unclear. Trimming pared 2 bases from V and 5 bases from J, leaving 15 bases between. This CDR3 is built from 15 residues. Germline V lookup: CDR1 SGHAT, CDR2 FQNNGV. The CDR3 bases are TGTGCCAGCAGCTTACTTTCCAACCAGCAGGAGACCCAGTACTTC. Protein: CASSLLSNQQETQYF.

This clonotype was counted between two and nine times. This chain links TRBV9 with TRBJ2-2, with a possible D match to TRBD2 (6 bases). Trimming pared 0 bases from V and 3 bases from J, leaving 12 bases between. This CDR3 comprises 16 residues. Germline V gene lookup returns CDR1 SGDLS and CDR2 YYNGEE. The CDR3 spells CASSVVAGPDTGELFF. The CDR3 nucleotides read TGTGCCAGCAGCGTAGTGGCGGGACCCGACACCGGGGAGCTGTTTTTT.

The genes are TRBV27 and TRBJ2-7; the match to TRBD2 covers 12 bases. This CDR3 has 15 amino acids. The V segment lost 5 bases and the J segment 6 bases; nucleotides outside the gene matches: 8. Germline-derived CDR1 and CDR2 are MNHEY and SMNVEV (reference sequence). The CDR3 protein is CASSPTSGGFGEQYF. CDR3 nucleotide sequence: TGTGCCAGCAGTCCAACTAGCGGGGGGTTTGGCGAGCAGTACTTC.

The V and J genes are TRBV20-1 and TRBJ1-4, with D perhaps TRBD1 (5 bases). The V gene's germline CDR1 is DFQATT and CDR2 SNEGSKA (reference sequence). The CDR3 is 14 residues long. The V and J ends lost 5 bases and 6 bases respectively, with 16 bases between them. The CDR3 coding sequence is TGCAGTGCTTTTCCGGGACGGGGGGATGAAAAACTGTTTTTT. Residues: CSAFPGRGDEKLFF.

In its sample, this clonotype was seen many times. The V gene is TRBV7-3, the J gene TRBJ2-3; D gene uncertain. The CDR3 has 15 amino acids. Germline-derived CDR1 and CDR2 are SGHTA and FQGTGA. Trimming pared 0 bases from V and 4 bases from J, leaving 11 bases between. The CDR3 sequence is CASSLTPALADTQYF. As DNA, the CDR3 is TGTGCCAGCAGCTTAACGCCAGCGTTAGCAGATACGCAGTATTTT. The full variable domain, completed using reference TRBV7-3 and TRBJ2-3, is GAGVSQTPSNKVTEKGKYVELRCDPISGHTALYWYRQSLGQGPEFLIYFQGTGAADDSGLPNDRFFAVRPEGSVSTLKIQRTERGDSAVYLCASSLTPALADTQYFGPGTRLTVL.

This sequence joins TRBV7-8 and TRBJ1-3; 7 bases map to TRBD1. The V segment lost 5 bases and the J segment 6 bases; nucleotides outside the gene matches: 7. The CDR3 is made up of 14 amino acids. Germline CDR1 SGHVS, CDR2 FQNEAQ. The CDR3 nucleotides are TGTGCCAGCAGCCAGACAGGGAGAGTAAACACCATATATTTT. Protein product: CASSQTGRVNTIYF.

This clonotype was seen a few times. The chain recombines TRBV7-2 with TRBJ2-7; TRBD2 matches at 9 bases. Germline V gene lookup returns CDR1 SGHTA and CDR2 FQGNSA. The CDR3 has 15 amino acids. The trim removed 3 bases at V and 3 bases at J, leaving 6 bases unmatched. For the CDR3, the DNA is TGTGCCAGCAGCTTCCCACAGCGGGGGGTCTACGAGCAGTACTTC. Translated, it gives CASSFPQRGVYEQYF.